This T cell receptor (beta chain) is drawn from a study of cytomegalovirus exposure and HLA in healthy donors. This PCR relied on a set of 60 Vbeta primers and 13 Jbeta primers. The data were produced by immunoSEQ multiplex PCR, yet TCRdb's version contains in-frame clones alone and is incomplete. Among 110,000 or so clones listed, over 65% were seen once. The clonotype was recovered from a young woman in good health and CMV-seronegative. Sequences were obtained from PBMCs.

CDR3 DNA: TGTGCCAGCAGCCCACTAGACAGCACAGATACGCAGTATTTT. This translates into CASSPLDSTDTQYF. The rearrangement uses TRBV7-7 and TRBJ2-3; D is possibly TRBD2 (5 bases). CDR1 and CDR2 from the germline V gene are SSHAT and FNYEAQ (reference sequence). The CDR3 runs to 14 residues. V was cut by 5 bases and J by 0 bases, with 9 bases left in between.